One and the same sample provided the 15 T cell receptor beta chains below, sequenced in a study of blood T cell repertoires in COVID-19. Sequencing used immunoSEQ multiplex PCR; TCRdb keeps in-frame clones, though not all of them. The data contain approximately 150,000 clones, 80% to 90% of them singletons. The sample comprised peripheral blood. Receptors originate from an older woman with acute or convalescent COVID-19.

The chain couples TRBV7-2 to TRBJ1-3; TRBD1 aligns across 9 bases. The CDR3 totals 19 residues. Trimming at V came to 3 bases and at J to 2 bases, leaving 14 bases not matched to a gene. Germline CDR1 and CDR2: SGHTA and FQGNSA. CDR3 in amino acids: CASSFPRTQGARAGNTIYF. CDR3 nucleotide sequence: TGTGCCAGCAGCTTCCCTAGGACACAGGGGGCGCGAGCTGGAAACACCATATATTTT.

The chain links TRBV27 to TRBJ1-5; D is possibly TRBD1 (6 bases). V lost 9 bases, J lost 0 bases, and 21 bases lay in between. The CDR3 runs to 17 residues. Looked up from germline, CDR1 is MNHEY and CDR2 is SMNVEV (reference sequence). In DNA, the CDR3 is TGTGCCAGGCATCCGGGACACTGGGGGTATAGCAATCAGCCCCAGCATTTT. Translation: CARHPGHWGYSNQPQHF.

Only a few counts were recorded for this clone. This chain joins TRBV5-1 and TRBJ2-7; perhaps TRBD1 as D (5 bases). This CDR3 region has 12 residues. CDR1 is SGHRS, CDR2 YFSETQ, per germline. V lost 4 bases and J lost 2, with 7 bases in between. CDR3: CASSLTAYEQYF. In DNA, the CDR3 is TGCGCCAGCAGCCTGACAGCCTACGAGCAGTACTTC.

The chain couples TRBV5-1 to TRBJ2-1, with TRBD2 identical over 10 bases. J was trimmed by 7 bases and V by 5 bases; bases with no gene match: 6. The CDR3 extends over 14 amino acids. Germline V gene lookup returns CDR1 SGHRS and CDR2 YFSETQ. The CDR3 DNA reads TGCGCCAGCAGAGCGGGGGGGCGAAAGAATGAGCAGTTCTTC. Amino acid sequence: CASRAGGRKNEQFF.

This chain connects TRBV7-9 to TRBJ1-2; 10 bases map to TRBD1. Trimming at V came to 5 bases and at J to 2 bases, leaving 8 bases not matched to a gene. The CDR3 covers 16 residues. Germline V gene data show CDR1 as SEHNR and CDR2 as FQNEAQ (reference sequence). CDR3 residues: CASSKGTGEVNYGYTF. The CDR3 nucleotides read TGTGCCAGCAGCAAGGGGACAGGGGAGGTAAACTATGGCTACACCTTC. The entire variable domain, with the rest obtained from reference TRBV7-9 and TRBJ1-2, is as follows: DTGVSQNPRHKITKRGQNVTFRCDPISEHNRLYWYRQTLGQGPEFLTYFQNEAQLEKSRLLSDRFSAERPKGSFSTLEIQRTEQGDSAMYLCASSKGTGEVNYGYTFGSGTRLTVV.

The CDR3 bases are TGTGCCAGCAGCTTAGAGGCTAGAACCAACTACGAGCAGTACTTC. As protein: CASSLEARTNYEQYF. The gene calls are TRBV7-6 and TRBJ2-7, with no clear D. Trimming pared 1 base from V and 3 bases from J, leaving 13 bases between. The CDR3 sequence is 15 residues long. In germline, CDR1 is SGHVS, CDR2 FNYEAQ.

The V call is TRBV3-1 (or the pseudogene TRBV3-2), the J call TRBJ2-1, with 7 nucleotides matching TRBD1. CDR3 length: 12 residues. Germline V gene data show CDR1 as LGHDT and CDR2 as YNNKEL (reference sequence). V was clipped by 1 base and J by 14 bases; unmatched bases: 5. CDR3 nucleotides: TGTGCCAGCAGCCAAGGAAGGACAGGAAAGTTCTTC. Its protein product is CASSQGRTGKFF.

The V gene is TRBV7-9, the J gene TRBJ1-2; perhaps TRBD1 as D (5 bases). V was shortened by 5 bases and J by 4 bases, with 11 bases between the two germline ends. The CDR3 consists of 13 residues. Germline CDR1 SEHNR, CDR2 FQNEAQ (reference sequence). The CDR3 nucleotides are TGTGCCAGCAGCCCCCCACAGGTCTATGGCTACACCTTC. As protein: CASSPPQVYGYTF. The full variable domain, its missing parts supplied by reference TRBV7-9 and TRBJ1-2, is DTGVSQNPRHKITKRGQNVTFRCDPISEHNRLYWYRQTLGQGPEFLTYFQNEAQLEKSRLLSDRFSAERPKGSFSTLEIQRTEQGDSAMYLCASSPPQVYGYTFGSGTRLTVV.

The V call is TRBV19, the J call TRBJ2-1; 11 bases match TRBD2. This CDR3 spans 14 amino acids. The germline V gene encodes CDR1 LNHDA and CDR2 SQIVND (reference sequence). The V gene end was trimmed by 6 bases and the J gene end by 3 bases; junction bases not matched to a gene: 1. CDR3 DNA sequence: TGTGCCAGTAGCCTAGCGGGGGGCTACAATGAGCAGTTCTTC. Translation gives CASSLAGGYNEQFF.

The CDR3 coding sequence is TGTGCCAGCAGTGATATCGGGAGCTCCTACAATGAGCAGTTCTTC. This gives the protein CASSDIGSSYNEQFF. The V gene is TRBV2, the J gene TRBJ2-1; D perhaps matches TRBD2 (6 bases). Germline CDR1 and CDR2: SNHLY and FYNNEI. The CDR3 is made up of 15 amino acids. V dropped 3 bases and J dropped 0 bases, with 9 bases sitting between them. The full variable domain, rest sourced from reference TRBV2 and TRBJ2-1, is EPEVTQTPSHQVTQMGQEVILRCVPISNHLYFYWYRQILGQKVEFLVSFYNNEISEKSEIFDDQFSVERPDGSNFTLKIRSTKLEDSAMYFCASSDIGSSYNEQFFGPGTRLTVL.

The chain is built from TRBV18 and TRBJ1-2; TRBD1 matches at 8 bases. Germline lookup yields CDR1 KGHSH and CDR2 LQKENI. This CDR3 contains 13 residues. Losses at the gene ends were 6 bases for V and 8 bases for J; bases not matched to a gene: 8. The CDR3 coding sequence is TGTGCCAGCTCGCCGGACAGGGATCAAGGCTACACCTTC. It specifies CASSPDRDQGYTF.

The V call is TRBV5-8, the J call TRBJ2-3; D is perhaps TRBD2 (7 bases). CDR3 length: 17 residues. In germline, CDR1 is SGHTS, CDR2 YDEGEE. V dropped 4 bases and J dropped 6 bases, with 24 bases sitting between them. The CDR3 is CASSATGGPPGADTQYF. CDR3 DNA sequence: TGTGCCAGCAGCGCCACGGGGGGCCCCCCAGGGGCGGATACGCAGTATTTT.

The rearrangement links TRBV6-5 to TRBJ1-6; maybe TRBD1 (5 bases). Germline V gene lookup returns CDR1 MNHEY and CDR2 SVGAGI. The V end was cut by 2 bases, the J end by 7 bases, with 12 bases between. There are 15 residues in the CDR3. For the CDR3, the DNA is TGTGCCAGCAGTTACGACGGGACTGTGAATTCACCCCTCCACTTT. As protein: CASSYDGTVNSPLHF.

The gene calls are TRBV5-4 and TRBJ2-5; D unclear. V was trimmed by 0 bases and J by 7 bases, leaving 10 bases between them. Per the germline V gene, CDR1 is SGHNT and CDR2 is YYREEE (reference sequence). CDR3 length: 13 amino acids. The CDR3 DNA reads TGTGCCAGCAGCTTGGCCGAGGAGAGGACCCAGTACTTC. Protein sequence: CASSLAEERTQYF. The full variable domain, with the rest looked up from reference TRBV5-4 and TRBJ2-5, is ETGVTQSPTHLIKTRGQQVTLRCSSQSGHNTVSWYQQALGQGPQFIFQYYREEENGRGNFPPRFSGLQFPNYSSELNVNALELDDSALYLCASSLAEERTQYFGPGTRLLVL.

The CDR3 region is CASSYSGISYEQYF. The CDR3 DNA reads TGTGCCAGCAGTTACTCCGGGATTTCCTACGAGCAGTACTTC. V gene TRBV6-6 combines with J gene TRBJ2-7; maybe TRBD2 (5 bases). The CDR3 spans 14 residues. The V end lost 0 bases, the J end lost 1 base, and 7 bases lay between the germline ends. The germline V gene encodes CDR1 MNHNY and CDR2 SVGAGI (reference sequence).